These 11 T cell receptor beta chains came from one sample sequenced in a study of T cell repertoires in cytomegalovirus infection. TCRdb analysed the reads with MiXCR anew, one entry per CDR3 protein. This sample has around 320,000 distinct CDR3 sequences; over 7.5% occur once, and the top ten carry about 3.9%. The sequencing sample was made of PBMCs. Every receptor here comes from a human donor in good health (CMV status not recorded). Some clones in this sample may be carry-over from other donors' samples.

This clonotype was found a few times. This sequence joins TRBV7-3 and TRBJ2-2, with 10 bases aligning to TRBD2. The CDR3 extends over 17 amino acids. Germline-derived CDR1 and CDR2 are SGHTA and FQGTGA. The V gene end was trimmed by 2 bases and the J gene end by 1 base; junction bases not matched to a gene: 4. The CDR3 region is CASSLGSSGRNTGELFF. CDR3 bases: TGTGCCAGCAGCTTAGGGTCTAGCGGGAGGAACACCGGGGAGCTGTTTTTT.

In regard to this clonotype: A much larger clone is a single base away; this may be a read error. The CDR3 bases are TGCGCCAGCAGCCCCATGGTGGGTCGAGGGACTGAAGCTTTCTTT. Protein: CASSPMVGRGTEAFF. This rearrangement joins TRBV4-1 to TRBJ1-1; D call uncertain. The CDR3 has 15 amino acids. The ends were cut back, 4 bases at V and 5 bases at J, with 17 bases in the middle. Germline CDR1 is MGHRA and CDR2 is YSYEKL.

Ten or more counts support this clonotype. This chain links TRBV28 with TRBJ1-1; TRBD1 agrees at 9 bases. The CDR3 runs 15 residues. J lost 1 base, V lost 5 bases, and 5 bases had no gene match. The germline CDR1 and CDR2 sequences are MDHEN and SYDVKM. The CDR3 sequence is CASSPLQGANTEAFF. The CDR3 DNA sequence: TGTGCCAGCAGTCCGTTACAGGGGGCGAACACTGAAGCTTTCTTT.

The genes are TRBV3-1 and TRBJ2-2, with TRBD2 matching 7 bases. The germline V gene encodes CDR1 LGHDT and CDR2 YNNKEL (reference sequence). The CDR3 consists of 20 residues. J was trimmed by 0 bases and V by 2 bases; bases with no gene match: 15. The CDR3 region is CASSQIIISGGSANTGELFF. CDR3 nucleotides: TGTGCCAGCAGCCAAATAATAATCTCGGGAGGAAGCGCGAACACCGGGGAGCTGTTTTTT.

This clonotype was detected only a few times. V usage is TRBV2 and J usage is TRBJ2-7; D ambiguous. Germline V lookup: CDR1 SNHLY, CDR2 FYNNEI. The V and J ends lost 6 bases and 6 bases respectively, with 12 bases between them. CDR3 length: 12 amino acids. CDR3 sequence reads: CASRESMGEQYF. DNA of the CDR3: TGTGCCAGCAGAGAATCCATGGGCGAGCAGTACTTC.

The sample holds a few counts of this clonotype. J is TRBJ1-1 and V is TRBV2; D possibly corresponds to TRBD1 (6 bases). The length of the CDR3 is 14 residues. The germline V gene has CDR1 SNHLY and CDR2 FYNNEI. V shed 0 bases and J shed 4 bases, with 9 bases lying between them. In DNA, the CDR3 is TGTGCCAGCAGTGAAGCAGGAGGGGGCACTGAAGCTTTCTTT. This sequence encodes CASSEAGGGTEAFF.

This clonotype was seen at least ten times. The CDR3 sequence: CAIRGTSGNSYNEQFF. The CDR3 region has the DNA TGTGCCATCAGAGGGACTAGCGGGAACTCCTACAATGAGCAGTTCTTC. The rearrangement joins TRBV10-3 to TRBJ2-1; 13 bases match TRBD2. CDR1 is ENHRY and CDR2 is SYGVKD in the germline V gene. CDR3 length: 16 amino acids. After removal of 6 bases from V and 0 bases from J, the junction contained 2 bases not matched to a gene.

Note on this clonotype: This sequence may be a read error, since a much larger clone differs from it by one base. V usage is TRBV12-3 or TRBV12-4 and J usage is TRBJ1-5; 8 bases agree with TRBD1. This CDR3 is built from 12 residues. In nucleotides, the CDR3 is TGTCCCAGCAGTCCCGGACAGGGCGGCCAGCATTTT. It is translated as CPSSPGQGGQHF.

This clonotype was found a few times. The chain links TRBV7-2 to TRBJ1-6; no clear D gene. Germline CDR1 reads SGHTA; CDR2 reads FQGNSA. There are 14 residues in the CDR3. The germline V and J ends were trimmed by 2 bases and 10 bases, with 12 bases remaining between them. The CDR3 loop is CASSLSPIASPLHF. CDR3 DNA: TGTGCCAGCAGCTTATCCCCCATTGCCTCACCCCTCCACTTT.

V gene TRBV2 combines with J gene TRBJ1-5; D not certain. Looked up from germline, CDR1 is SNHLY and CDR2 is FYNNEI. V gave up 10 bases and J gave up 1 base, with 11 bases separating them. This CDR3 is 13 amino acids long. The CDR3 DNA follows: TGTGCCATCCGGAGGGAAAGCAATCAGCCCCAGCATTTT. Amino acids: CAIRRESNQPQHF.

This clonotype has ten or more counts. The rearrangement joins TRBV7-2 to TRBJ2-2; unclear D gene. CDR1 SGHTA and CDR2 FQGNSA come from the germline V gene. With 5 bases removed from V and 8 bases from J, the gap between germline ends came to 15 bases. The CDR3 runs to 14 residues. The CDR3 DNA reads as TGTGCCAGCAGCCCAGACTGGGGTCGAGGGGAGCTGTTTTTT. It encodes CASSPDWGRGELFF. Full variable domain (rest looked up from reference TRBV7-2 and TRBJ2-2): GAGVSQSPSNKVTEKGKDVELRCDPISGHTALYWYRQSLGQGLEFLIYFQGNSAPDKSGLPSDRFSAERTGGSVSTLTIQRTQQEDSAVYLCASSPDWGRGELFFGEGSRLTVL.